Sequencing of this T cell receptor beta chain was carried out in a study of blood T cell repertoires in COVID-19. Source study methods: How many nucleated cells were present was estimated from reference gene primer amplification. The data were produced by immunoSEQ multiplex PCR, yet TCRdb's version contains in-frame clones alone and is incomplete. V, J and clone size are those of that table, while D and trimming were read from the DNA. This table has 150,000 to 200,000 clones, roughly 80% appearing once. The J segment lost 1 base and the V segment lost 2 bases, leaving 9 bases of the junction unmatched. From germline, CDR1 is MNHEY and CDR2 SMNVEV (reference sequence). CDR3 length equals 17 residues.

The specimen was peripheral blood. The receptor's source is a young woman with acute or convalescent COVID-19. This rearrangement joins TRBV27 to TRBJ2-3; 7 bases fit TRBD1. The CDR3 coding sequence is TGTGCCAGCAGTTTAGGCCGGGACAGCACAGGCACAGATACGCAGTATTTT. Its protein product is CASSLGRDSTGTDTQYF.